These 22 T cell receptor beta chains share one sample of origin, sequenced in a study of cytomegalovirus exposure and HLA in healthy donors. The PCR contained 60 Vbeta and 13 Jbeta primers. Produced via immunoSEQ multiplex PCR; TCRdb's table is partial and in-frame only. The sample has 250,000 to 300,000 clones; around four fifths are singletons. The sample taken for sequencing was PBMCs. Source of these receptors: a woman in her 40s in good health and CMV-seropositive.

This clone was seen once. The rearrangement uses TRBV19 and TRBJ2-7; TRBD1 might be the D (5 bases). The CDR3 contains 13 residues. The germline CDR1 and CDR2 sequences are LNHDA and SQIVND (reference sequence). Trimming stripped 1 base from V and 3 bases from J, with 7 bases between. The CDR3 protein is CASSIGQLYEQYF. The CDR3 nucleotides read TGTGCCAGTAGTATAGGACAGCTCTACGAGCAGTACTTC. Drawing the rest from reference TRBV19 and TRBJ2-7, the complete variable domain is DGGITQSPKYLFRKEGQNVTLSCEQNLNHDAMYWYRQDPGQGLRLIYYSQIVNDFQKGDIAEGYSVSREKKESFPLTVTSAQKNPTAFYLCASSIGQLYEQYFGPGTRLTVT.

This clone was counted a single time. This sequence joins TRBV5-1 and TRBJ2-1; no reliable D call. In germline, CDR1 is SGHRS, CDR2 YFSETQ. The V end was cut by 0 bases, the J end by 3 bases, with 10 bases between. The CDR3 has 15 residues. CDR3 in amino acids: CASSLGGTNYNEQFF. The DNA for the CDR3 is TGCGCCAGCAGCTTGGGCGGAACTAACTACAATGAGCAGTTCTTC.

V is TRBV11-3 and J is TRBJ1-4; D gene uncertain. CDR1 and CDR2 (germline): SGHNT, YENEEA. The CDR3 sequence is 14 residues long. Trimming removed 4 bases from V and 5 bases from J, with 11 bases in between. CDR3 nucleotides: TGTGCCAGCAGCTCCGGGATCGGGAATGAAAAACTGTTTTTT. Its translation is CASSSGIGNEKLFF.

The gene calls are TRBV21-1 and TRBJ2-7; the tabulated D call, TRBD2, remains unverified against the DNA. TRBV21-1 is tagged as a pseudogene. This CDR3 comprises 14 residues. The CDR3 bases are TGTGCCAGCAGCCCCCACTCCTCCTCCTACGAGCAGTACTTC. Protein product: CASSPHSSSYEQYF.

This chain joins TRBV30 and TRBJ2-1; 9 bases match TRBD2. The length of the CDR3 is 12 residues. Germline V gene lookup returns CDR1 GTSNPN and CDR2 SVGIG (reference sequence). V gave up 8 bases and J gave up 7 bases; unmatched junction bases: 6. The CDR3 DNA sequence: TGTGCCAGTAGCGGGAGTTTGAATGAGCAGTTCTTC. It yields the protein CASSGSLNEQFF.

Only a few counts were recorded for this clone. The chain employs TRBV30 and TRBJ1-3; D not resolved. The germline V gene encodes CDR1 GTSNPN and CDR2 SVGIG (reference sequence). The CDR3 is 15 amino acids. V was pared by 2 bases and J by 2 bases, with 13 bases between. CDR3 sequence reads: CAWSTDPSTGNTIYF. In DNA, the CDR3 is TGTGCCTGGAGTACAGACCCCTCCACTGGAAACACCATATATTTT.

The chain is built from TRBV2 and TRBJ1-3; TRBD1 matches 11 bases. Germline CDR1 and CDR2: SNHLY and FYNNEI. With V trimmed by 4 bases and J by 9 bases, 5 bases remained unmatched. The CDR3 runs to 14 residues. CDR3 sequence (DNA): TGTGCCAGCAGTGTCAGGGACAGGGGGGCCACCATATATTTT. It translates to CASSVRDRGATIYF.

Concerning this clone itself: This same CDR3 is encoded by further DNA sequences in the sample. V is TRBV28 and J is TRBJ2-1; perhaps TRBD1 as D (6 bases). This CDR3 is 15 amino acids long. The ends were cut back, 5 bases at V and 2 bases at J, with 13 bases in the middle. Germline CDR1 is MDHEN and CDR2 is SYDVKM. The CDR3 here is CASSPRQGTYNEQFF. The CDR3 bases are TGTGCCAGCAGTCCCCGGCAGGGGACCTACAATGAGCAGTTCTTC.

This clone showed up just once. CDR3 in DNA: TGTGCCAGCACCGGACTAGCGGGAGTCACAGATACGCAGTATTTT. Amino acid sequence: CASTGLAGVTDTQYF. The rearrangement links TRBV2 to TRBJ2-3; 13 bases are shared with TRBD2. The CDR3 is 15 residues long. The V segment lost 7 bases and the J segment 2 bases; nucleotides outside the gene matches: 3. Germline V gives CDR1 SNHLY, CDR2 FYNNEI.

The chain has TRBV28 and TRBJ2-7, with TRBD2 identical over 9 bases. Unmatched junction bases numbered 11, after V lost 7 bases and J lost 4 bases. The CDR3 consists of 15 residues. Looked up from germline, CDR1 is MDHEN and CDR2 is SYDVKM. The CDR3 here is CASTVGSLAGYEQYF. CDR3 sequence (DNA): TGTGCCAGCACCGTAGGTAGCCTAGCGGGGTACGAGCAGTACTTC.

The V gene is TRBV28, the J gene TRBJ2-7; 11 nucleotides align to TRBD2. The CDR3 loop spans 15 amino acids. J gave up 5 bases and V 5 bases, and 8 bases lay outside the gene matches. The V gene's germline CDR1 is MDHEN and CDR2 SYDVKM. CDR3 protein: CASSLLAGGPHEQYF. The CDR3 nucleotides are TGTGCCAGCAGTCTATTAGCGGGAGGGCCCCACGAGCAGTACTTC. Using reference TRBV28 and TRBJ2-7 for the parts outside the CDR3, the full variable domain is DVKVTQSSRYLVKRTGEKVFLECVQDMDHENMFWYRQDPGLGLRLIYFSYDVKMKEKGDIPEGYSVSREKKERFSLILESASTNQTSMYLCASSLLAGGPHEQYFGPGTRLTVT.

The rearrangement uses TRBV5-4 and TRBJ2-7, with D perhaps TRBD2 (5 bases). CDR1 SGHNT and CDR2 YYREEE come from the germline V gene (reference sequence). The CDR3 extends over 14 amino acids. Trimming removed 1 base at V and 4 bases at J, with 12 bases between. The CDR3 DNA is TGTGCCAGCAGCTTGACGGGGAAGGTATACGAGCAGTACTTC. Translating gives CASSLTGKVYEQYF.

This CDR3 is CASSFWRGKETQYF. The CDR3 nucleotides are TGTGCCAGCAGTTTTTGGCGGGGGAAAGAGACCCAGTACTTC. The chain carries TRBV28 and TRBJ2-5, with 7 nucleotides matching TRBD2. Germline V gives CDR1 MDHEN, CDR2 SYDVKM. There are 14 residues in the CDR3. Trimming cost V 3 bases and J 3 bases; bases outside gene matches: 4. The full variable domain, with the rest looked up from reference TRBV28 and TRBJ2-5, is DVKVTQSSRYLVKRTGEKVFLECVQDMDHENMFWYRQDPGLGLRLIYFSYDVKMKEKGDIPEGYSVSREKKERFSLILESASTNQTSMYLCASSFWRGKETQYFGPGTRLLVL.

The V call is TRBV11-1, the J call TRBJ1-2, with D possibly TRBD1 on 5 matching bases. Trimming pared 5 bases from V and 5 bases from J, leaving 12 bases between. CDR1 is SGHAT, CDR2 FQDESV, per germline (reference sequence). The CDR3 is 13 residues long. The CDR3 sequence: CASSIRAEYGYTF. Written as DNA, the CDR3 is TGTGCCAGCAGCATCAGGGCCGAATATGGCTACACCTTC.

V gene TRBV7-2 combines with J gene TRBJ2-2, with 9 bases lining up with TRBD2. CDR1 SGHTA and CDR2 FQGNSA come from the germline V gene. The CDR3 has 16 residues. V lost 7 bases, J lost 5 bases, and 11 bases stayed unmatched. Here the CDR3 DNA reads TGTGCCAGCACCCGAGCGGGAGGCTGGGGGACCGGGGAGCTGTTTTTT. Translated, it gives CASTRAGGWGTGELFF.

On this clone: The sample has other DNA sequences that encode this CDR3 too. The chain combines TRBV29-1 with TRBJ2-7; 9 bases fit TRBD2. This CDR3 is 14 amino acids long. J gave up 0 bases and V 4 bases, and 4 bases lay outside the gene matches. Germline values: CDR1 SQVTM, CDR2 ANQGSEA. The CDR3, as DNA: TGCAGCGTTGGAAGCGGGAGGAGCTCCTACGAGCAGTACTTC. Protein: CSVGSGRSSYEQYF.

The rearrangement uses TRBV5-6 and TRBJ2-1; 9 bases agree with TRBD1. There are 16 residues in the CDR3. Germline V gene lookup returns CDR1 SGHDT and CDR2 YYEEEE. Trimming at V came to 2 bases and at J to 5 bases, leaving 8 bases not matched to a gene. The CDR3 DNA sequence: TGTGCCAGCAGCTTTTTTGGACAGGGGCTAAACAATGAGCAGTTCTTC. Protein product: CASSFFGQGLNNEQFF. Full variable domain (remainder filled in from reference TRBV5-6 and TRBJ2-1): DAGVTQSPTHLIKTRGQQVTLRCSPKSGHDTVSWYQQALGQGPQFIFQYYEEEERQRGNFPDRFSGHQFPNYSSELNVNALLLGDSALYLCASSFFGQGLNNEQFFGPGTRLTVL.

The J gene is TRBJ1-6, the V gene TRBV15, with D perhaps matching TRBD1 (5 bases). CDR1 LNHNV and CDR2 YYDKDF come from the germline V gene (reference sequence). The CDR3 is made up of 15 amino acids. V was trimmed by 0 bases and J by 7 bases, leaving 10 bases between them. As DNA, the CDR3 is TGTGCCACCAGCAGAGATTACAGGTCGAATTCACCCCTCCACTTT. Its translation is CATSRDYRSNSPLHF. The whole variable domain, filled in from reference TRBV15 and TRBJ1-6, reads DAMVIQNPRYQVTQFGKPVTLSCSQTLNHNVMYWYQQKSSQAPKLLFHYYDKDFNNEADTPDNFQSRRPNTSFCFLDIRSPGLGDTAMYLCATSRDYRSNSPLHFGNGTRLTVT.

CDR3 DNA: TGTGCCAGCAGCTTAGGATCGGTGTACCAAGAGACCCAGTACTTC. Amino acids: CASSLGSVYQETQYF. This chain connects TRBV7-2 to TRBJ2-5; D not resolved. V was cut by 1 base and J by 0 bases, with 9 bases left in between. The CDR3 contains 15 residues. Germline assignment: CDR1 SGHTA and CDR2 FQGNSA.

The V call is TRBV4-3, the J call TRBJ2-1; tentative D call: TRBD1 (5 bases). The CDR3 is made up of 14 amino acids. V was cut by 1 base and J by 5 bases, with 9 bases left in between. Germline CDR1 and CDR2: LGHNA and YSLEER. CDR3 residues: CASSQAQTDNEQFF. DNA of the CDR3: TGCGCCAGCAGCCAAGCGCAGACAGACAATGAGCAGTTCTTC.

The V and J genes are TRBV21-1 and TRBJ2-6; the table assigns TRBD1, which was not confirmed against the DNA. TRBV21-1 is deemed a pseudogene. The CDR3 runs to 17 residues. The CDR3 sequence is CASSKGRGLGGANVLTF. The CDR3 DNA reads TGTGCCAGCAGCAAGGGTAGGGGGCTAGGTGGGGCCAACGTCCTGACTTTC.

V gene TRBV10-3 combines with J gene TRBJ2-5; TRBD1 aligns across 8 bases. The trim removed 6 bases at V and 2 bases at J, leaving 14 bases unmatched. CDR1 and CDR2 (germline): ENHRY, SYGVKD. CDR3 length: 17 amino acids. Written as DNA, the CDR3 is TGTGCCATCAGCATAGCCCCGGGACAGGAAACACAAGAGACCCAGTACTTC. It translates to CAISIAPGQETQETQYF.